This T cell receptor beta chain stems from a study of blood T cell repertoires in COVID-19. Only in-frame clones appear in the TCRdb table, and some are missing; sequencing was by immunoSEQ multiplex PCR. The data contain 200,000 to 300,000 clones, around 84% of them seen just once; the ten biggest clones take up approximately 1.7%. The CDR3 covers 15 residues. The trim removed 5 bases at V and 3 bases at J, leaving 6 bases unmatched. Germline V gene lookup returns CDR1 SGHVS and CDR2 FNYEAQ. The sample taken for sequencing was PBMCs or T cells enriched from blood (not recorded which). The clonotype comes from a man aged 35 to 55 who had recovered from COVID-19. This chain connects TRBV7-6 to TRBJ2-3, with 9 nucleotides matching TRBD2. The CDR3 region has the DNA TGTGCCAGCAGCCTGAGCGGGGGGAAAACAGATACGCAGTATTTT. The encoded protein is CASSLSGGKTDTQYF.